The sequence of this T cell receptor beta chain was determined in a study of cytomegalovirus exposure and HLA in healthy donors. Regarding the study as a whole: The study labeled approximately 150 TCR beta chains cytomegalovirus-associated.

Germline CDR1 SGHDN, CDR2 FVKESK. This CDR3 spans 14 amino acids. V dropped 1 base and J dropped 3 bases, with 9 bases sitting between them. This clone showed up just a few times. Its antigen is currently unknown. The PCR employed 60 Vbeta primers together with 13 Jbeta primers. TCRdb's table, derived via immunoSEQ multiplex PCR, lists solely in-frame clones and lacks some. The sample shows 110,000 to 150,000 clones, 75% to 90% of them seen only once. V and J are TRBV14 and TRBJ1-1; a weak D match, TRBD1 (5 bases). This receptor was obtained from a female donor in good health and CMV-seronegative. The sample consisted of PBMCs. As DNA, the CDR3 is TGTGCCAGCAGCCAAGCAGGGTCGTACACTGAAGCTTTCTTT. This codes for CASSQAGSYTEAFF.